The clone carrying this TCR beta chain has a handful of counts. Its antigen is currently unknown. For the second PCR, which ran for roughly 7 to 11 cycles, a sample-barcoded 5' primer and a J-beta primer mix were used. A 12-random-nucleotide template-switch adaptor tagged each cDNA molecule. TCRdb reanalysed the 5' RACE reads using MiXCR and keeps one entry per CDR3 protein. The table records 1.5 million to 1.8 million distinct CDR3 sequences, less than 45% of them present only once. V was trimmed by 7 bases and J by 6 bases, leaving 18 bases between them. This CDR3 contains 14 residues. Germline V gives CDR1 MNHNY, CDR2 SVGAGI (reference sequence). The source of the sample is a study of blood T cells in healthy people across ages. Total RNA was isolated from each sample in quantities of at least 6 micrograms. Study outcomes and limitations: Unknown donor CMV status possibly confounded expanded clonotype changes.

The specimen sequenced was blood. The sequence came from a woman aged 18-29 years in good health. The V call is TRBV6-6, the J call TRBJ1-2; D uncertain. CDR3 DNA sequence: TGTGCCAGCATCGCCGGGATGCGCACAGATGGCTACACCTTC. It specifies CASIAGMRTDGYTF.